These T cell receptor beta chains were read from a single sample in a study of beta chain features in type 1 diabetes. Sequencing used immunoSEQ multiplex PCR; TCRdb keeps in-frame clones, though not all of them. This sample yields 200,000 to 300,000 clones, of which 11% are seen a single time; around 0.015% belongs to the top ten. The sample consisted of naive CD4+ T cells from blood. These TCRs come from a man under 40 with type 1 diabetes. The CDR3 runs from the conserved cysteine through the conserved F or W. Each record gives: V gene, J gene, CDR3 protein.

TRBV6-6	TRBJ2-5	CASAADGFLAGTQYF
TRBV2	TRBJ1-1	CASSYRGRDMNTEAFF
TRBV7-9	TRBJ1-4	CASSSRATNEKLFF
TRBV6-5	TRBJ2-7	CASSASWSGVYEQYF
TRBV5-1	TRBJ2-7	CASRRRAESSYEQYF
TRBV27	TRBJ2-5	CASKELAGETQYF
TRBV2	TRBJ1-5	CASRLRTGDQPQHF
TRBV19	TRBJ1-1	CASSPEGVGIGAFF
TRBV10-3	TRBJ2-7	CAISGQAGYEQYF
TRBV7-9	TRBJ1-4	CASSLGQGGEKLFF
TRBV19	TRBJ1-4	CASSTPGLPNEKLFF
TRBV19	TRBJ2-3	CASTRGGSTDTQYF
TRBV2	TRBJ1-1	CASTGNRDDVCAFF
TRBV5-1	TRBJ1-1	CASSLLTGNTEAFF
TRBV9	TRBJ1-3	CATLLHPYSSGNTIYF
TRBV7-9	TRBJ2-3	CASSPNPFLEGTDTQYF
TRBV10-3	TRBJ1-1	CAISDPQSLNTEAFF
TRBV9	TRBJ2-7	CASSVGTGGTYEQYF
TRBV12-5	TRBJ1-3	CASGARTGGSGNTIYF
TRBV4-1	TRBJ1-6	CASSQGQGSLSSPLHF
TRBV7-8	TRBJ2-1	CASSPHRGGAYNEQFF
TRBV9	TRBJ2-5	CASSGASQETQYF
TRBV25-1	TRBJ2-1	CASRGPSGNSSSYNEQFF
TRBV7-9	TRBJ1-2	CASSLGGGGYGYTF
TRBV5-1	TRBJ2-7	CASSLGGGDNYEQYF
TRBV7-2	TRBJ1-2	CASSFTALAGYTF
TRBV7-9	TRBJ2-7	CASSRQASYEQYF
TRBV18	TRBJ2-1	CASSPRQGEGNEQFF
TRBV9	TRBJ2-4	CASNTGGAGWDIQYF
TRBV5-4	TRBJ2-5	CASSRDRGIQETQYF
TRBV6-5	TRBJ2-3	CASSYSQGLGTDTQYF
TRBV29-1	TRBJ2-5	CSVEAGGRETQYF
TRBV6-6	TRBJ2-7	CASRPGTGGGTYEQYF
TRBV5-4	TRBJ2-5	CASSYRGQETQYF
TRBV5-1	TRBJ2-3	CASSLVGEAEDTQYF
TRBV7-2	TRBJ2-7	CASSLGGLAAYEQYF
TRBV18	TRBJ2-7	CASGQVRYEQYF
TRBV7-9	TRBJ2-3	CASSQGLSTDTQYF
TRBV19	TRBJ2-7	CASSTSSAYEQYF
TRBV7-3	TRBJ2-2	CASSPRTRGGPGELFF
TRBV9	TRBJ1-5	CASSVGGGRDQPQHF
TRBV5-1	TRBJ2-2	CATASGGLTGELFF